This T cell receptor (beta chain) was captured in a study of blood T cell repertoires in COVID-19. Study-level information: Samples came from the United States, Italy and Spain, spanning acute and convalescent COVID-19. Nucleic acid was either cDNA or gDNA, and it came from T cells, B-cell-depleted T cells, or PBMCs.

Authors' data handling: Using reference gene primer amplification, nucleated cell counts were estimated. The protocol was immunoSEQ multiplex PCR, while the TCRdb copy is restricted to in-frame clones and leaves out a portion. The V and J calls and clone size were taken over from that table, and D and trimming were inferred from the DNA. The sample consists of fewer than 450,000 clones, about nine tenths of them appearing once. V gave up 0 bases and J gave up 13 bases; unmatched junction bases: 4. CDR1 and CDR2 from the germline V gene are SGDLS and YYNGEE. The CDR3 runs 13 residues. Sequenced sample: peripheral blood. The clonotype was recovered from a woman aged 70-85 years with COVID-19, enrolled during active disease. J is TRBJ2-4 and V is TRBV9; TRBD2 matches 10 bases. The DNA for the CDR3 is TGTGCCAGCAGCGTAGAAGGTAGCGGGGGGCAGTACTTC. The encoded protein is CASSVEGSGGQYF.